The 14 T cell receptor beta chains below all came from one sample that was sequenced in a study of shared clonotypes between healthy human individuals. Assay used: immunoSEQ multiplex PCR; TCRdb lists only in-frame clones, some missing. This sample has a few million clones; approximately 95% occur once, and the top ten carry 0.39%. The sample comprised naive CD4+ T cells from PBMCs. Subset denoted: CD45RA+ positively selected. These receptors originate from a man aged 18-30 years in good health. Some clones in this sample may be carry-over from other donors' samples.

This chain links TRBV28 with TRBJ2-7; D not resolved. Per germline, CDR1 MDHEN and CDR2 SYDVKM. The CDR3 runs 15 residues. Trimming removed 6 bases from V and 2 bases from J, with 17 bases in between. The DNA of the CDR3 is TGTGCCAGCAGACCCCTGCGGCCCCACGCCTACGAGCAGTACTTC. Translated, it gives CASRPLRPHAYEQYF.

The chain has TRBV19 and TRBJ1-2; 10 bases are a match to TRBD1. V gave up 5 bases and J gave up 4 bases; unmatched junction bases: 10. The CDR3 contains 16 residues. Germline CDR1 LNHDA, CDR2 SQIVND (reference sequence). The CDR3 here is CASSPRQGALSYGYTF. CDR3 DNA: TGTGCCAGTAGTCCCAGACAGGGGGCGCTCAGCTATGGCTACACCTTC.

Concerning this clone: No conserved phenylalanine or tryptophan ends this CDR3, so it is likely a read error. No DNA is shown, since the ends of the CDR3 on it are uncertain; the CDR3 is the one TCRdb lists. The rearrangement links TRBV28 to TRBJ2-7; no check of the table's D call, TRBD2, against the DNA was made. Germline V gene sequence: CDR1 MDHEN, CDR2 SYDVKM. Ends included, the CDR3 has 16 residues. The CDR3 here is CASSDDRDNLPPAGGL.

The chain recombines TRBV6-5 with TRBJ1-2; TRBD1 matches 7 bases. In germline, CDR1 is MNHEY, CDR2 SVGAGI. J was trimmed by 4 bases and V by 10 bases; bases with no gene match: 9. The CDR3 loop spans 13 amino acids. This chain's CDR3 is CATRDSYLYGYTF. DNA for the CDR3: TGTGCCACCCGGGACAGTTACCTCTATGGCTACACCTTC.

The chain has TRBV25-1 and TRBJ2-2; 10 nucleotides match TRBD1. The V segment lost 8 bases and the J segment 4 bases; nucleotides outside the gene matches: 7. The germline V gene encodes CDR1 MGHDK and CDR2 SYGVNS. This CDR3 has 15 residues. The CDR3, as DNA: TGTGCCAGCGGAGGATGGGACAGGGGCACCGGGGAGCTGTTTTTT. Translation gives CASGGWDRGTGELFF.

The CDR3 nucleotides are TGCGCCAGCAGCCCCGGGACAGGGGGCGTCGTCGATGAGCAGTTCTTC. This encodes CASSPGTGGVVDEQFF. The V and J genes are TRBV5-1 and TRBJ2-1; 12 bases align to TRBD1. This CDR3 is 16 amino acids long. The V and J ends lost 4 bases and 8 bases, in that order; junction bases with no gene match: 10. CDR1 and CDR2 from the germline V gene are SGHRS and YFSETQ.

V gene TRBV5-1 combines with J gene TRBJ1-1, with 8 bases that match TRBD1. Germline CDR1 reads SGHRS; CDR2 reads YFSETQ. The CDR3 length is 16 residues. Germline trimming cut 5 bases from V and 5 bases from J; bases unmatched to any gene: 14. The CDR3 nucleotides read TGCGCCAGCAGATGGACAGGGACGGGTGGGTGGACTGAAGCTTTCTTT. Translation gives CASRWTGTGGWTEAFF.

This clone was recorded only once. The chain has TRBV2 and TRBJ2-7; D not resolved. The CDR3 sequence is 13 residues long. CDR1 is SNHLY and CDR2 is FYNNEI in the germline V gene. V was trimmed by 2 bases and J by 6 bases, leaving 11 bases between them. Here the CDR3 reads CASSERWVVEQYF. CDR3 nucleotide sequence: TGTGCCAGCAGTGAACGTTGGGTGGTCGAGCAGTACTTC.

The gene calls are TRBV30 and TRBJ1-5, with TRBD1 matching 9 bases. Germline CDR1 GTSNPN, CDR2 SVGIG (reference sequence). The CDR3 runs 16 residues. The V segment lost 3 bases and the J segment 4 bases; nucleotides outside the gene matches: 10. CDR3 nucleotide sequence: TGTGCCTGGAGCGTCCGGGACAGGGTAAGGAATCAGCCCCAGCATTTT. It specifies CAWSVRDRVRNQPQHF.

This chain uses TRBV14 with TRBJ2-3, with D unresolved. Germline CDR1 is SGHDN and CDR2 is FVKESK. The CDR3 has 12 residues. V was trimmed by 2 bases and J by 4 bases, leaving 4 bases between them. The DNA for the CDR3 is TGTGCCAGCAGCCAACATTCAGATACGCAGTATTTT. It yields the protein CASSQHSDTQYF.

This clone was seen a handful of times. The chain carries TRBV7-9 and TRBJ1-1, with D unclear. The V gene lost 4 bases and the J gene lost 0 bases, with 9 bases spanning the gap. The CDR3 loop spans 14 amino acids. The germline V gene has CDR1 SEHNR and CDR2 FQNEAQ (reference sequence). DNA of the CDR3: TGTGCCAGCAGCTCACTTAACATGAACACTGAAGCTTTCTTT. This translates into CASSSLNMNTEAFF.

The genes are TRBV18 and TRBJ2-5; 9 bases fit TRBD2. V trimming: 3 bases; J trimming: 1 base; junction bases outside the gene matches: 6. The germline V gene has CDR1 KGHSH and CDR2 LQKENI. CDR3 size: 16 residues. CDR3 nucleotide sequence: TGTGCCAGCTCACCCAGGGGGACTAGCCCCCAAGAGACCCAGTACTTC. Translated: CASSPRGTSPQETQYF.

This chain links TRBV27 with TRBJ2-4; D remains ambiguous. CDR3 length: 16 amino acids. V lost 0 bases and J lost 6, with 15 bases in between. CDR1 MNHEY and CDR2 SMNVEV come from the germline V gene (reference sequence). CDR3 sequence: CASSLSPRTVGNIQYF. DNA of the CDR3: TGTGCCAGCAGTTTATCCCCCCGAACGGTGGGAAACATTCAGTACTTC.

V is TRBV28 and J is TRBJ2-7; D is unresolved. V gave up 2 bases and J gave up 5 bases, with 16 bases separating them. The CDR3 is 15 amino acids. CDR1 and CDR2 (germline): MDHEN, SYDVKM. The chain's CDR3 is CASSLRAGLPHEQYF. The CDR3 bases are TGTGCCAGCAGTTTACGTGCAGGTCTACCCCACGAGCAGTACTTC. Full variable domain (outside the CDR3, taken from reference TRBV28 and TRBJ2-7): DVKVTQSSRYLVKRTGEKVFLECVQDMDHENMFWYRQDPGLGLRLIYFSYDVKMKEKGDIPEGYSVSREKKERFSLILESASTNQTSMYLCASSLRAGLPHEQYFGPGTRLTVT.